These 23 T cell receptor beta chains were sequenced from one sample in a study of blood T cell repertoires in COVID-19. Sequenced by immunoSEQ multiplex PCR; TCRdb stores in-frame clones only, minus some. The data contain around 180,000 clones, about 84% of them singletons. The sequenced sample consisted of peripheral blood. The receptors originated from a human donor in a cohort sampled during active COVID-19.

This chain uses TRBV5-1 with TRBJ1-6; tentatively, D is TRBD1 (5 bases). Germline V gene data show CDR1 as SGHRS and CDR2 as YFSETQ. The length of the CDR3 is 15 residues. Trimming took off 6 bases at V and 8 bases at J, with 18 bases between the two ends. CDR3 in amino acids: CASTRGGNRDSPLHF. For the CDR3, the DNA is TGCGCCAGCACCCGGGGGGGGAATCGAGATTCACCCCTCCACTTT.

A single count supports this clone. The chain recombines TRBV12-2 with TRBJ2-1; the table's D call, TRBD2, has no DNA check behind it. TRBV12-2 is noted as a pseudogene. The CDR3 is 16 residues long. In DNA form, the CDR3 reads TGTGCAAGTCGCCGGTGCGGGGGGGCCTTATGCAATGAGCAGTTCTTC. This gives the protein CASRRCGGALCNEQFF.

J is TRBJ2-7 and V is TRBV7-3, with 8 nucleotides matching TRBD2. This CDR3 is built from 16 residues. Trimming took 0 bases from V and 1 from J; bases not matched to a gene: 5. Per the germline V gene, CDR1 is SGHTA and CDR2 is FQGTGA. In nucleotides, the CDR3 is TGTGCCAGCAGCTTAACTGGTTCTAGCGGGTCCTACGAGCAGTACTTC. Protein sequence: CASSLTGSSGSYEQYF.

The rearrangement links TRBV19 to TRBJ1-5; D is possibly TRBD1 (6 bases). Trimming pared 4 bases from V and 7 bases from J, leaving 8 bases between. This CDR3 has 12 residues. CDR1 is LNHDA and CDR2 is SQIVND in the germline V gene (reference sequence). In nucleotides, the CDR3 is TGTGCCAGTAGTAGGGACACGCAGCCCCAGCATTTT. Translating gives CASSRDTQPQHF.

A few counts support this clone. V is TRBV7-3 and J is TRBJ2-7, with D tentatively TRBD2 (5 bases). The V gene's germline CDR1 is SGHTA and CDR2 FQGTGA. The germline V and J ends were trimmed by 3 bases and 6 bases, with 9 bases remaining between them. This CDR3 is 12 amino acids long. Written as DNA, the CDR3 is TGTGCCAGCAGCTTGCCAGGAGGCGAGCAGTACTTC. It specifies CASSLPGGEQYF.

The chain combines TRBV7-8 with TRBJ1-5; unclear D gene. This CDR3 spans 13 amino acids. Trimming left V 2 bases short and J 4 bases short, with 6 bases between. CDR1 is SGHVS, CDR2 FQNEAQ, per germline. The CDR3 region is CASSLSLNQPQHF. In nucleotides, the CDR3 is TGTGCCAGCAGCTTATCACTAAATCAGCCCCAGCATTTT. Using reference TRBV7-8 and TRBJ1-5 for the parts outside the CDR3, the full variable domain is GAGVSQSPRYKVAKRGQDVALRCDPISGHVSLFWYQQALGQGPEFLTYFQNEAQLDKSGLPSDRFFAERPEGSVSTLKIQRTQQEDSAVYLCASSLSLNQPQHFGDGTRLSIL.

The chain joins TRBV6-6 to TRBJ1-6, with 7 bases fitting TRBD1. With 0 bases clipped from V and 6 bases from J, the junction kept 2 bases outside the gene matches. CDR3 size: 15 residues. CDR1 and CDR2 (germline): MNHNY, SVGAGI (reference sequence). CDR3 in DNA: TGTGCCAGCAGTTACTCGGGACAGCCTAATTCACCCCTCCACTTT. It is translated as CASSYSGQPNSPLHF.

The rearrangement links TRBV13 to TRBJ1-2; D might be TRBD1 (5 bases). Germline V CDR1 and CDR2: PRHDT, FYEKMQ (reference sequence). The CDR3 is 18 residues long. The V and J ends lost 0 bases and 5 bases respectively, with 22 bases between them. The CDR3 region is CASSLGLQGPHRRYGYTF. CDR3 coding DNA: TGTGCCAGCAGCTTAGGCCTCCAGGGCCCCCACCGTCGATATGGCTACACCTTC.

The chain links TRBV15 to TRBJ2-2; the D gene is possibly TRBD1 (6 bases). V was pared by 3 bases and J by 3 bases, with 23 bases between. CDR1 LNHNV and CDR2 YYDKDF come from the germline V gene (reference sequence). This CDR3 is built from 19 residues. CDR3 sequence reads: CATSSRTGTIVRDTGELFF. In DNA, the CDR3 is TGTGCCACCAGCAGTAGAACCGGGACAATCGTTAGGGACACCGGGGAGCTGTTTTTT. Combining the CDR3 with reference TRBV15 and TRBJ2-2 gives the whole variable domain DAMVIQNPRYQVTQFGKPVTLSCSQTLNHNVMYWYQQKSSQAPKLLFHYYDKDFNNEADTPDNFQSRRPNTSFCFLDIRSPGLGDTAMYLCATSSRTGTIVRDTGELFFGEGSRLTVL.

In DNA form, the CDR3 reads TGTGCCAGCAGCCAAGCATGGACTAGCGTTACAGGGGAGCTGTTTTTT. Its protein is CASSQAWTSVTGELFF. The V and J genes are TRBV3-1 (or the pseudogene TRBV3-2) and TRBJ2-2, with TRBD2 identical over 9 bases. The CDR3 has 16 amino acids. V lost 1 base and J lost 8; bases outside the gene matches: 8. The germline V gene has CDR1 LGHDT and CDR2 YNNKEL (reference sequence).

The chain has TRBV19 and TRBJ1-5, with 7 bases identical to TRBD1. The CDR3 consists of 16 residues. The trim removed 2 bases at V and 7 bases at J, leaving 11 bases unmatched. Germline loops: CDR1 LNHDA, CDR2 SQIVND (reference sequence). The CDR3 loop is CASSIMFSAGGQPQHF. CDR3 bases: TGTGCCAGTAGTATAATGTTCTCGGCAGGGGGACAGCCCCAGCATTTT.

This clone was seen more than once but under ten times. The CDR3 region has the DNA TGTGCCAGCAGCCCTTTTGTGAACACTGAAGCTTTCTTT. Translation gives CASSPFVNTEAFF. The chain uses TRBV14 and TRBJ1-1; no firm D call. The germline V gene encodes CDR1 SGHDN and CDR2 FVKESK. V lost 4 bases, J lost 0 bases, and 6 bases lay in between. CDR3 size: 13 residues.

CDR3 DNA: TGCGCCAGCAGCCAAGGAAGGGTAGTCGGGAGGCAGTTCTTC. Translating gives CASSQGRVVGRQFF. This sequence joins TRBV4-1 and TRBJ2-1, with TRBD2 as a possible D gene (6 bases). The length of the CDR3 is 14 residues. Trimming cost V 1 base and J 12 bases, with 16 bases left between them. Germline V gene lookup returns CDR1 MGHRA and CDR2 YSYEKL.

This chain uses TRBV30 with TRBJ2-7; 9 bases map to TRBD1. Germline loops: CDR1 GTSNPN, CDR2 SVGIG (reference sequence). With V trimmed by 2 bases and J by 3 bases, 5 bases remained unmatched. The CDR3 covers 14 residues. CDR3 DNA sequence: TGTGCCTGGAGTCCGGACAGGGGCAACTACGAGCAGTACTTC. Its protein is CAWSPDRGNYEQYF.

The chain joins TRBV5-6 to TRBJ2-7, with TRBD2 matching over 10 bases. Germline-derived CDR1 and CDR2 are SGHDT and YYEEEE. This CDR3 contains 16 residues. V lost 1 base and J lost 4; bases outside the gene matches: 8. Written as DNA, the CDR3 is TGTGCCAGCAGCTTGCGTAGCGGGGGGATAATTTACGAGCAGTACTTC. This sequence encodes CASSLRSGGIIYEQYF.

A single count supports this clone. This rearrangement joins TRBV27 to TRBJ2-3; 7 bases map to TRBD2. Germline-derived CDR1 and CDR2 are MNHEY and SMNVEV (reference sequence). V shed 5 bases, J shed 0 bases, and the junction held 5 bases outside the gene matches. This CDR3 comprises 15 residues. The DNA of the CDR3 is TGTGCCAGCAGTGTAACTAGCGCAAGCACAGATACGCAGTATTTT. This sequence encodes CASSVTSASTDTQYF.

The chain recombines TRBV2 with TRBJ1-5; no firm D call. Germline CDR1 reads SNHLY; CDR2 reads FYNNEI. The CDR3 loop spans 13 amino acids. The V end was cut by 3 bases, the J end by 0 bases, with 3 bases between. As DNA, the CDR3 is TGTGCCAGCAGTGACTATAGCAATCAGCCCCAGCATTTT. Translation gives CASSDYSNQPQHF.

The chain employs TRBV6-1 and TRBJ2-7; possible D gene TRBD1, 6 bases. Per germline, CDR1 MNHNS and CDR2 SASEGT. Trimming pared 2 bases from V and 1 base from J, leaving 12 bases between. The CDR3 totals 15 residues. CDR3 sequence: CASSEYGTPSYEQYF. As DNA, the CDR3 is TGTGCCAGCAGTGAATACGGGACACCTTCCTACGAGCAGTACTTC.

This chain connects TRBV5-1 to TRBJ2-6; no firm D call. Germline CDR1 SGHRS, CDR2 YFSETQ. The CDR3 is 16 residues long. With 4 bases removed from V and 0 bases from J, the gap between germline ends came to 11 bases. The chain's CDR3 is CASSRASGSGANVLTF. The CDR3 DNA reads as TGCGCCAGCAGCCGTGCGTCTGGCTCTGGGGCCAACGTCCTGACTTTC.

In DNA, the CDR3 is TGTGCCAGCAGTCGGGAGTGGGGGTATGGCTACACCTTC. It yields the protein CASSREWGYGYTF. The chain has TRBV12-3 or TRBV12-4 and TRBJ1-2; D is possibly TRBD1 (5 bases). V shed 5 bases and J shed 5 bases, with 12 bases lying between them. The CDR3 is 13 residues long.

The sample holds one count of this clone. This chain uses TRBV6-5 with TRBJ1-1; D is perhaps TRBD1 (6 bases). Trimming removed 6 bases at V and 8 bases at J, with 22 bases between. This CDR3 is 15 amino acids long. CDR1 and CDR2 from the germline V gene are MNHEY and SVGAGI. The CDR3 bases are TGTGCCAGCAGCCCCGGAGTCTATAGGACAGAAGAAGCTTTCTTT. Its protein is CASSPGVYRTEEAFF.

The J gene is TRBJ1-5, the V gene TRBV6-5; no clear D. The CDR3 length is 12 residues. CDR1 and CDR2 from the germline V gene are MNHEY and SVGAGI. V was pared by 10 bases and J by 7 bases, with 14 bases between. CDR3 residues: CATSTGGQPQHF. For the CDR3, the DNA is TGTGCCACCTCAACTGGAGGGCAGCCCCAGCATTTT.

V usage is TRBV6-5 and J usage is TRBJ1-1; TRBD1 is a possible D gene (6 bases). CDR1 is MNHEY, CDR2 SVGAGI, per germline. Trimming shortened V by 5 bases and J by 6 bases, and 19 bases separated the two germline ends. This CDR3 is built from 15 residues. CDR3 DNA sequence: TGTGCCAGCAGTAGGACGTACAGGGAAGGCGCTGAAGCTTTCTTT. Its translation is CASSRTYREGAEAFF.